Following are 25 T cell receptor beta chains from one sample sequenced in a study of neurological immune-mediated disorders. TCRdb ran MiXCR on the 5' RACE reads and lists one entry per CDR3 protein. The sample records tens of thousands of distinct CDR3 sequences, around a tenth being singletons. Sequences were obtained from PBMCs. All receptors derive from a man between 35 and 55 years old in good health.

In this sample, this clonotype turned up a few times. The V gene is TRBV5-6, the J gene TRBJ2-7, with 10 bases matching TRBD2. V gave up 1 base and J gave up 4 bases; unmatched junction bases: 2. This CDR3 region has 14 residues. CDR1 is SGHDT, CDR2 YYEEEE, per germline. The CDR3 DNA follows: TGTGCCAGCAGCTTGCTAGCGGGAGTTTACGAGCAGTACTTC. Translated, it gives CASSLLAGVYEQYF. The entire variable domain, with the rest obtained from reference TRBV5-6 and TRBJ2-7, is as follows: DAGVTQSPTHLIKTRGQQVTLRCSPKSGHDTVSWYQQALGQGPQFIFQYYEEEERQRGNFPDRFSGHQFPNYSSELNVNALLLGDSALYLCASSLLAGVYEQYFGPGTRLTVT.

This clonotype was counted at least ten times. V and J are TRBV7-2 and TRBJ2-1; D is undetermined. Deletions cut 2 bases from V and 4 bases from J, with 9 bases between. The CDR3 has 14 residues. The V gene's germline CDR1 is SGHTA and CDR2 FQGNSA. The CDR3 region is CASSLTLGYNEQFF. The CDR3, as DNA: TGTGCCAGCAGCTTAACCTTGGGGTACAATGAGCAGTTCTTC. Drawing the rest from reference TRBV7-2 and TRBJ2-1, the complete variable domain is GAGVSQSPSNKVTEKGKDVELRCDPISGHTALYWYRQSLGQGLEFLIYFQGNSAPDKSGLPSDRFSAERTGGSVSTLTIQRTQQEDSAVYLCASSLTLGYNEQFFGPGTRLTVL.

This clonotype was seen ten or more times. The V and J genes are TRBV7-2 and TRBJ2-4; D might be TRBD1 (5 bases). V lost 5 bases and J lost 2, with 16 bases in between. The CDR3 loop spans 16 amino acids. CDR1 and CDR2 from the germline V gene are SGHTA and FQGNSA. This chain's CDR3 is CASSGAAGFSKNIQYF. In nucleotides, the CDR3 is TGTGCCAGCAGCGGAGCCGCAGGGTTTTCCAAAAACATTCAGTACTTC.

Many counts were recorded for this clonotype. The rearrangement joins TRBV7-6 to TRBJ2-1; D is uncertain. The germline gives CDR1 SGHVS, CDR2 FNYEAQ. The CDR3 loop spans 12 amino acids. V was shortened by 2 bases and J by 3 bases, with 2 bases between the two germline ends. CDR3: CASSLYYNEQFF. In DNA form, the CDR3 reads TGTGCCAGCAGCTTATACTACAATGAGCAGTTCTTC. The variable domain in full, completed from reference TRBV7-6 and TRBJ2-1, reads GAGVSQSPRYKVTKRGQDVALRCDPISGHVSLYWYRQALGQGPEFLTYFNYEAQQDKSGLPNDRFSAERPEGSISTLTIQRTEQRDSAMYRCASSLYYNEQFFGPGTRLTVL.

This clonotype appeared many times. The CDR3: CASTSTSGAPDTQYF. In nucleotides, the CDR3 is TGTGCCAGCACCTCAACTAGCGGAGCCCCAGATACGCAGTATTTT. V usage is TRBV6-2 or TRBV6-3 and J usage is TRBJ2-3; 8 nucleotides line up with TRBD2. Losses at the gene ends were 7 bases for V and 4 bases for J; bases not matched to a gene: 10. CDR1 is MNHEY, CDR2 SVGEGT, per germline. This CDR3 is 15 amino acids long.

There are many counts of this clonotype. V and J are TRBV9 and TRBJ2-7; TRBD1 or TRBD2 may be the D gene (5 bases each). Trimming took off 4 bases at V and 6 bases at J, with 14 bases between the two ends. The CDR3 is 13 residues long. Germline V gene data show CDR1 as SGDLS and CDR2 as YYNGEE. Here the CDR3 reads CASSRGGSPEQYF. The CDR3 region has the DNA TGTGCCAGCAGCCGTGGGGGAAGTCCCGAGCAGTACTTC.

Concerning this clonotype: One base away lies a much larger clone, so this may be a sequencing read error. V is TRBV28 and J is TRBJ1-5; maybe TRBD1 (5 bases). V was trimmed by 2 bases and J by 6 bases, leaving 14 bases between them. The germline CDR1 and CDR2 sequences are MDHEN and SYDVKM. The CDR3 runs to 15 residues. The CDR3, as DNA: TGTGCCAGCAGTTTACGCGGACACGGGTGTCAGCCCCAGCATTTT. This sequence encodes CASSLRGHGCQPQHF.

This clonotype was recorded many times. The chain joins TRBV5-6 to TRBJ1-5; D gene unclear. This CDR3 comprises 16 residues. Trimming cost V 1 base and J 0 bases, with 11 bases left between them. Germline V gives CDR1 SGHDT, CDR2 YYEEEE. CDR3 sequence: CASSLYPSNSNQPQHF. The CDR3 bases are TGTGCCAGCAGCTTGTACCCATCTAATAGCAATCAGCCCCAGCATTTT.

A word on this clonotype: Just one base apart from a much larger clone, this may be a read error. V and J are TRBV7-2 and TRBJ2-1; 12 bases are shared with TRBD2. This CDR3 region has 17 residues. Germline lookup yields CDR1 SGHTA and CDR2 FQGNSA. V dropped 5 bases and J dropped 6; count of bases not matched to a gene: 11. In nucleotides, the CDR3 is TGTGCCAGCAGCACCCGACTAGCGGGAGAGTCTTGCAATGAGCAGTTCTTC. This codes for CASSTRLAGESCNEQFF.

The J gene is TRBJ2-6, the V gene TRBV28; 9 bases align to TRBD1. The CDR3 is 20 amino acids. V was pared by 6 bases and J by 4 bases, with 19 bases of the junction left unmatched. The germline V gene encodes CDR1 MDHEN and CDR2 SYDVKM. The CDR3 here is CASRPSPGTGSPKGANVLTF. The CDR3 bases are TGTGCCAGCAGACCTTCGCCCGGGACAGGGTCCCCTAAGGGGGCCAACGTCCTGACTTTC.

This clonotype was recorded at least ten times. V and J are TRBV20-1 and TRBJ2-3; tentatively, D is TRBD2 (5 bases). The V end was cut by 6 bases, the J end by 0 bases, with 19 bases between. Germline CDR1 is DFQATT and CDR2 is SNEGSKA (reference sequence). The CDR3 runs to 16 residues. CDR3 residues: CSAVSLSRASTDTQYF. The CDR3 nucleotides are TGCAGTGCCGTATCACTTTCGAGGGCTAGCACAGATACGCAGTATTTT.

In this sample, this clonotype turned up many times. V gene TRBV12-3 or TRBV12-4 combines with J gene TRBJ2-1; D remains unclear. The ends were cut back, 3 bases at V and 6 bases at J, with 15 bases in the middle. CDR3 length: 15 amino acids. CDR3 sequence reads: CASSLEIAGVNEQFF. The CDR3 DNA is TGTGCCAGCAGTTTGGAGATCGCCGGCGTCAATGAGCAGTTCTTC.

This clonotype has a count of ten or more. V gene TRBV29-1 combines with J gene TRBJ2-1; 12 bases are a match to TRBD2. Germline assignment: CDR1 SQVTM and CDR2 ANQGSEA. There are 17 residues in the CDR3. V was pared by 4 bases and J by 7 bases, with 14 bases of the junction left unmatched. The CDR3 DNA sequence: TGCAGCGTTGTAGAGGGGCCACTAGCGGGAGGTCGGAATGAGCAGTTCTTC. As protein: CSVVEGPLAGGRNEQFF.

This clonotype was recorded at least ten times. V gene TRBV5-5 combines with J gene TRBJ1-2; D not resolved. Deletions cut 4 bases from V and 6 bases from J, with 10 bases between. Germline-derived CDR1 and CDR2 are SGHKS and YYEKEE (reference sequence). The CDR3 has 12 residues. CDR3: CASSRSANGYTF. Here the CDR3 DNA reads TGTGCCAGCAGCCGGTCGGCCAATGGCTACACCTTC.

This clonotype occurred many times. The chain is built from TRBV20-1 and TRBJ2-4, with D possibly TRBD2 on 6 matching bases. CDR1 and CDR2 (germline): DFQATT, SNEGSKA (reference sequence). The V gene lost 6 bases and the J gene lost 3 bases, with 15 bases spanning the gap. This CDR3 region has 14 residues. CDR3 region: CSAVPSAGKNIQYF. The CDR3 nucleotides are TGCAGTGCCGTACCTAGCGCGGGCAAAAACATTCAGTACTTC.

On this clonotype itself: The junction shows a germline mismatch at one end, possibly a read error. V and J are TRBV28 and TRBJ2-7; D is undetermined. CDR1 and CDR2 from the germline V gene are MDHEN and SYDVKM. The CDR3 has 15 residues. As DNA, the CDR3 is TGTGCCAGCAGTAATTCCGTGACGGCCGCCTATGAGCAGTACTTC. Translating gives CASSNSVTAAYEQYF.

This clonotype was seen repeatedly, ten times or more. The chain couples TRBV6-5 to TRBJ1-2; unclear D gene. CDR1 and CDR2 (germline): MNHEY, SVGAGI. Trimming left V 1 base short and J 8 bases short, with 8 bases between. This CDR3 has 12 residues. The CDR3, as DNA: TGTGCCAGCAGTTACTTGGGGAAGGGCTACACCTTC. Protein sequence: CASSYLGKGYTF.

This clonotype was seen repeatedly, ten times or more. The rearrangement links TRBV29-1 to TRBJ2-5; D not certain. The V end was cut by 3 bases, the J end by 1 base, with 6 bases between. This CDR3 is 12 amino acids long. Germline V gene sequence: CDR1 SQVTM, CDR2 ANQGSEA. CDR3 region: CSVEVGQETQYF. DNA for the CDR3: TGCAGCGTTGAGGTTGGCCAAGAGACCCAGTACTTC. Drawing the rest from reference TRBV29-1 and TRBJ2-5, the complete variable domain is SAVISQKPSRDICQRGTSLTIQCQVDSQVTMMFWYRQQPGQSLTLIATANQGSEATYESGFVIDKFPISRPNLTFSTLTVSNMSPEDSSIYLCSVEVGQETQYFGPGTRLLVL.

This clonotype showed up many times. The J gene is TRBJ2-1, the V gene TRBV9, with 9 positions matching TRBD1. Germline-derived CDR1 and CDR2 are SGDLS and YYNGEE. This CDR3 is 16 amino acids long. V shed 0 bases and J 2 bases; nucleotides not matched to a gene: 3. The CDR3 here is CASSVVGTGPYNEQFF. The CDR3 region has the DNA TGTGCCAGCAGCGTAGTGGGGACAGGGCCCTACAATGAGCAGTTCTTC.

This clonotype was detected ten times or more. The genes are TRBV9 and TRBJ1-4; D gene uncertain. The CDR3 sequence is 14 residues long. The germline gives CDR1 SGDLS, CDR2 YYNGEE. The V end lost 7 bases, the J end lost 4 bases, and 14 bases lay between the germline ends. The CDR3 sequence: CASLCGRLNEKLFF. CDR3 bases: TGTGCCAGCCTTTGCGGCCGCCTTAATGAAAAACTGTTTTTT.

This clonotype was seen at least ten times. The chain joins TRBV27 to TRBJ2-3; no clear D gene. The CDR3 totals 12 residues. Deletions cut 5 bases from V and 10 bases from J, with 13 bases between. Per the germline V gene, CDR1 is MNHEY and CDR2 is SMNVEV (reference sequence). CDR3: CASSPLNGAQYF. The DNA of the CDR3 is TGTGCCAGCAGTCCCCTTAATGGCGCGCAGTATTTT.

This clonotype was seen a few times. V gene TRBV7-9 combines with J gene TRBJ2-1, with 8 bases that match TRBD2. Germline CDR1 reads SEHNR; CDR2 reads FQNEAQ (reference sequence). V dropped 6 bases and J dropped 8; count of bases not matched to a gene: 12. CDR3 length: 15 residues. The CDR3 region has the DNA TGTGCCAGCAGGAGTCCGGGACTAGTCCCTTATGAGCAGTTCTTC. It encodes CASRSPGLVPYEQFF.

At least ten counts were recorded for this clonotype. This sequence joins TRBV2 and TRBJ2-1, with 9 bases fitting TRBD1. Germline values: CDR1 SNHLY, CDR2 FYNNEI. V was pared by 7 bases and J by 5 bases, with 12 bases of the junction left unmatched. The CDR3 runs to 16 residues. The CDR3 loop reads CASKLGGTGWDNEQFF. The CDR3 nucleotides read TGTGCCAGCAAATTGGGGGGGACAGGGTGGGACAATGAGCAGTTCTTC.

This clonotype was counted only a few times. The genes are TRBV25-1 and TRBJ2-5; either TRBD1 or TRBD2 may fit D (6 bases each). From germline, CDR1 is MGHDK and CDR2 SYGVNS. Trimming cost V 11 bases and J 5 bases, with 30 bases left between them. This CDR3 region has 17 residues. This chain's CDR3 is CAASSYRGTLGVETQYF. The DNA for the CDR3 is TGTGCCGCCTCATCATACCGCGGGACACTTGGAGTGGAGACCCAGTACTTC. Full variable domain (missing parts from reference TRBV25-1 and TRBJ2-5): EADIYQTPRYLVIGTGKKITLECSQTMGHDKMYWYQQDPGMELHLIHYSYGVNSTEKGDLSSESTVSRIRTEHFPLTLESARPSHTSQYLCAASSYRGTLGVETQYFGPGTRLLVL.

This clonotype was detected many times. This chain connects TRBV9 to TRBJ2-1; 7 nucleotides align to TRBD2. The CDR3 is 16 amino acids. With V trimmed by 2 bases and J by 2 bases, 7 bases remained unmatched. The germline V gene has CDR1 SGDLS and CDR2 YYNGEE. CDR3 residues: CASSVGGAGAYNEQFF. The CDR3 nucleotides read TGTGCCAGCAGCGTCGGGGGTGCGGGGGCCTACAATGAGCAGTTCTTC. The full variable domain, completed using reference TRBV9 and TRBJ2-1, is DSGVTQTPKHLITATGQRVTLRCSPRSGDLSVYWYQQSLDQGLQFLIQYYNGEERAKGNILERFSAQQFPDLHSELNLSSLELGDSALYFCASSVGGAGAYNEQFFGPGTRLTVL.